This T cell receptor beta chain was captured in a study of CD8 T cells in ankylosing spondylitis. Findings and limits, study-wide: A motif of eight or nine highly homologous TCR beta variants was seen as apparently characteristic of ankylosing spondylitis blood. There was reportedly significant enrichment of clones that were disease-linked in matched ankylosing spondylitis synovial fluid.

With regard to this clonotype: Its matching antigen is unknown.

V lost 1 base, J lost 5 bases, and 15 bases lay in between. In germline, CDR1 is SGHRS, CDR2 YFSETQ. This CDR3 has 15 residues. TCRdb fed the 5' RACE reads into MiXCR, producing one record per CDR3 protein. Among a few hundred thousand distinct CDR3 sequences listed, approximately 8% were seen once. Sequencing was carried out using blood, either unsorted or a sorted T cell fraction (not recorded which). The rearrangement joins TRBV5-1 to TRBJ2-5, with D possibly being TRBD2 (5 bases). This receptor was identified in a male donor with ankylosing spondylitis. The CDR3 reads CASSLPAGVGETQYF. Written as DNA, the CDR3 is TGCGCCAGCAGCTTGCCCGCCGGGGTCGGGGAGACCCAGTACTTC.